What follows are 13 T cell receptor beta chains derived from one specimen sequenced in a study of T-cell reconstitution after alpha-beta-depleted transplantation in children. TCRbeta library preparation incorporated unique molecular identifiers. TCRdb analysed the PCR reads with MiXCR anew, one entry per CDR3 protein. This table has a few hundred thousand distinct CDR3 sequences, around 10% appearing once. Sample: peripheral blood, taken 180 days after TCRalphabeta/CD19-depleted stem cell transplant. Receptor source: a male patient between 2 and 15 years old who had a stem cell transplant for chronic granulomatous disease, so the T cells may come from the graft donor.

Many counts were recorded for this clonotype. The chain employs TRBV29-1 and TRBJ2-7, with TRBD2 matching 7 bases. The J segment lost 3 bases and the V segment lost 7 bases, leaving 9 bases of the junction unmatched. The CDR3 covers 13 residues. CDR1 SQVTM and CDR2 ANQGSEA come from the germline V gene. CDR3 in DNA: TGCAGCGGGACCCGCGGCGGGAGCTACGAGCAGTACTTC. This gives the protein CSGTRGGSYEQYF.

In this sample, this clonotype turned up many times. The CDR3 coding sequence is TGCGCCAGCAGCCAAGATAGGGCGGGGAATGAGCAGTTCTTC. It encodes CASSQDRAGNEQFF. The genes are TRBV4-3 and TRBJ2-1; D may be TRBD2 (6 bases). This CDR3 is 14 amino acids long. Trimming left V 0 bases short and J 7 bases short, with 10 bases between. Germline CDR1 and CDR2: LGHNA and YSLEER.

This clonotype was recorded many times. V usage is TRBV6-5 and J usage is TRBJ2-1, with 11 bases that match TRBD1. Germline assignment: CDR1 MNHEY and CDR2 SVGAGI. This CDR3 is built from 17 residues. The V and J ends lost 2 bases and 1 base, in that order; junction bases with no gene match: 4. The CDR3 nucleotides are TGTGCCAGCAGTTACCTGGACAGGGGGCTTTCCTACAATGAGCAGTTCTTC. Its translation is CASSYLDRGLSYNEQFF.

This clonotype occurred a few times. The gene calls are TRBV29-1 and TRBJ1-1; 8 bases agree with TRBD1. J lost 4 bases, V lost 6 bases, and 13 bases had no gene match. This CDR3 is built from 15 residues. The germline gives CDR1 SQVTM, CDR2 ANQGSEA. In DNA, the CDR3 is TGCAGCGTCCGAAGATGGCGGACAGGGAGCACTGAAGCTTTCTTT. The encoded protein is CSVRRWRTGSTEAFF. Drawing the rest from reference TRBV29-1 and TRBJ1-1, the complete variable domain is SAVISQKPSRDICQRGTSLTIQCQVDSQVTMMFWYRQQPGQSLTLIATANQGSEATYESGFVIDKFPISRPNLTFSTLTVSNMSPEDSSIYLCSVRRWRTGSTEAFFGQGTRLTVV.

This clonotype was recorded many times. The chain uses TRBV29-1 and TRBJ2-1; 8 bases align to TRBD2. The germline V gene has CDR1 SQVTM and CDR2 ANQGSEA. This CDR3 comprises 13 residues. V shed 7 bases, J shed 6 bases, and the junction held 8 bases outside the gene matches. DNA for the CDR3: TGCAGCGCCGAGGGGCTAGCGGGCAATGAGCAGTTCTTC. Translation gives CSAEGLAGNEQFF.

This clonotype was seen repeatedly, ten times or more. This CDR3 reads CSASERGQGGYTF. DNA for the CDR3: TGCAGTGCTAGTGAGCGGGGACAGGGTGGCTACACCTTC. The chain couples TRBV20-1 to TRBJ1-2; 9 nucleotides match TRBD1. J was trimmed by 7 bases and V by 3 bases; bases with no gene match: 6. The CDR3 has 13 amino acids. Germline assignment: CDR1 DFQATT and CDR2 SNEGSKA (reference sequence).

This clonotype appeared many times. The V gene is TRBV5-5, the J gene TRBJ1-5; 7 bases align to TRBD1. The J segment lost 4 bases and the V segment lost 3 bases, leaving 4 bases of the junction unmatched. There are 14 residues in the CDR3. Germline loops: CDR1 SGHKS, CDR2 YYEKEE (reference sequence). CDR3 sequence: CASSSDRKNQPQHF. In DNA, the CDR3 is TGTGCCAGCAGCTCGGACAGGAAGAATCAGCCCCAGCATTTT. Combining the CDR3 with reference TRBV5-5 and TRBJ1-5 gives the whole variable domain DAGVTQSPTHLIKTRGQQVTLRCSPISGHKSVSWYQQVLGQGPQFIFQYYEKEERGRGNFPDRFSARQFPNYSSELNVNALLLGDSALYLCASSSDRKNQPQHFGDGTRLSIL.

This clonotype appeared many times. This rearrangement joins TRBV18 to TRBJ2-3; a possible D gene is TRBD2 (7 bases). V lost 3 bases to trimming and J lost 5 bases, with 15 bases between them. The length of the CDR3 is 15 residues. The germline V gene has CDR1 KGHSH and CDR2 LQKENI. The CDR3 sequence: CASSPGLGGRDTQYF. The CDR3 bases are TGTGCCAGCTCACCGGGTCTCGGGGGGCGAGATACGCAGTATTTT.

The CDR3 region is CASSVAPLTGDEQYF. CDR3 in DNA: TGTGCCAGCAGCGTAGCTCCCTTGACAGGGGACGAGCAGTACTTC. V gene TRBV9 combines with J gene TRBJ2-7; 8 bases fit TRBD1. The CDR3 has 15 residues. Germline loops: CDR1 SGDLS, CDR2 YYNGEE. Germline trimming cut 0 bases from V and 5 bases from J; bases unmatched to any gene: 7.

This clonotype was picked up many times. This chain uses TRBV7-3 with TRBJ2-1, with 9 positions matching TRBD1. The CDR3 is 16 residues long. Germline V lookup: CDR1 SGHTA, CDR2 FQGTGA. Losses at the gene ends were 5 bases for V and 8 bases for J; bases not matched to a gene: 13. The CDR3 DNA reads TGTGCCAGCAGCCAAATACCGGGACAGGGATACGATGAGCAGTTCTTC. Protein: CASSQIPGQGYDEQFF.

This clonotype was observed at least ten times. This chain connects TRBV9 to TRBJ2-5, with 7 bases aligning to TRBD2. Germline CDR1 SGDLS, CDR2 YYNGEE. This CDR3 is 16 amino acids long. V trimming: 0 bases; J trimming: 3 bases; junction bases outside the gene matches: 8. CDR3 in DNA: TGTGCCAGCAGCGTAGACAGCGGGATGCTAGAAGAGACCCAGTACTTC. It encodes CASSVDSGMLEETQYF. Supplemented by reference TRBV9 and TRBJ2-5, the full variable domain reads DSGVTQTPKHLITATGQRVTLRCSPRSGDLSVYWYQQSLDQGLQFLIQYYNGEERAKGNILERFSAQQFPDLHSELNLSSLELGDSALYFCASSVDSGMLEETQYFGPGTRLLVL.

This chain joins TRBV11-3 and TRBJ2-1; tentative D call: TRBD2 (5 bases). V shed 1 base and J shed 6 bases, with 16 bases lying between them. Germline assignment: CDR1 SGHNT and CDR2 YENEEA. This CDR3 contains 16 residues. CDR3 coding DNA: TGTGCCAGCAGCTTAGGGTCGAGGGTTGATGGCAATGAGCAGTTCTTC. As protein: CASSLGSRVDGNEQFF. The full variable domain, rest sourced from reference TRBV11-3 and TRBJ2-1, is EAGVVQSPRYKIIEKKQPVAFWCNPISGHNTLYWYLQNLGQGPELLIRYENEEAVDDSQLPKDRFSAERLKGVDSTLKIQPAELGDSAVYLCASSLGSRVDGNEQFFGPGTRLTVL.

This clonotype has ten or more counts. DNA for the CDR3: TGTGCCAGCAGCATCCAAGAGACCCAGTACTTC. This gives the protein CASSIQETQYF. The gene calls are TRBV5-5 and TRBJ2-5; D gene ambiguous. CDR1 and CDR2 (germline): SGHKS, YYEKEE (reference sequence). The germline V and J ends were trimmed by 4 bases and 1 base, with 2 bases remaining between them. The CDR3 is made up of 11 amino acids.